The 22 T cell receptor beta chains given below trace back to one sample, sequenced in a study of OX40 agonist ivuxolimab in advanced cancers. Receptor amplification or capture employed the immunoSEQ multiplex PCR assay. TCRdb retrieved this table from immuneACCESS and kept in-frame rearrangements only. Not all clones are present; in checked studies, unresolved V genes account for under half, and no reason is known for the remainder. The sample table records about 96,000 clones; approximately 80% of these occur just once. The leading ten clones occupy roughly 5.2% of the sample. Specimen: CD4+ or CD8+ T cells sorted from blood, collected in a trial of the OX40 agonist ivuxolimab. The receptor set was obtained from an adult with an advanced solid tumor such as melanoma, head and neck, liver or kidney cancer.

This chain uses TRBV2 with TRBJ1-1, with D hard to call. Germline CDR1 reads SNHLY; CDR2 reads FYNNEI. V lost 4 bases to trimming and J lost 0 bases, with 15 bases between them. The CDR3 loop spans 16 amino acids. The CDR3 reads CASSGREGPMNTEAFF. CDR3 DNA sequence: TGTGCCAGCAGTGGTAGGGAGGGCCCCATGAACACTGAAGCTTTCTTT. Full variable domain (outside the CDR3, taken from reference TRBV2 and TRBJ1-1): EPEVTQTPSHQVTQMGQEVILRCVPISNHLYFYWYRQILGQKVEFLVSFYNNEISEKSEIFDDQFSVERPDGSNFTLKIRSTKLEDSAMYFCASSGREGPMNTEAFFGQGTRLTVV.

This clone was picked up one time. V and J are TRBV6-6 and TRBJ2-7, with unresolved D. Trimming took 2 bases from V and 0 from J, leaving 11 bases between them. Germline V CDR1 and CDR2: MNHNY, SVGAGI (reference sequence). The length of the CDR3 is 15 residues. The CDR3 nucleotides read TGTGCCAGCAGTTACAAGGACGGAAGCTCCTACGAGCAGTACTTC. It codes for CASSYKDGSSYEQYF.

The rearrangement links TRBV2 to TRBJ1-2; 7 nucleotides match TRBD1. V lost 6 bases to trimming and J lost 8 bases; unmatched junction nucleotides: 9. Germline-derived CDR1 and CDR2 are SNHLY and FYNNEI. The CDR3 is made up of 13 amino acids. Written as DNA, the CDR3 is TGTGCCAGCAGGGGAAGGACAGGATTAGGCTACACCTTC. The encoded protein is CASRGRTGLGYTF.

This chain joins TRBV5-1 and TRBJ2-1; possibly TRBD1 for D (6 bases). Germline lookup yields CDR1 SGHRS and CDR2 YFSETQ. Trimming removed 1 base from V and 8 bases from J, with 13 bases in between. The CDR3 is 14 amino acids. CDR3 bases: TGCGCCAGCAGCTTGTCGTCTTCAGGGGATGAGCAGTTCTTC. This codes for CASSLSSSGDEQFF.

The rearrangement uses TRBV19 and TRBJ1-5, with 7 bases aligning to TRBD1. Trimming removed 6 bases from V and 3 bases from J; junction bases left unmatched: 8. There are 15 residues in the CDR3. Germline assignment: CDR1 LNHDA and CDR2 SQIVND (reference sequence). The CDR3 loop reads CASRGQGGYNQPQHF. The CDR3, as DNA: TGTGCCAGTAGAGGTCAGGGGGGTTACAATCAGCCCCAGCATTTT.

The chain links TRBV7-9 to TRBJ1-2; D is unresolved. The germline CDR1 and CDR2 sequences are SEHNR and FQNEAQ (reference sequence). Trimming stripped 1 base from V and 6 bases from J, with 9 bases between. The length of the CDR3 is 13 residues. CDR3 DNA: TGTGCCAGCAGCTTAGTCCTCGGGAATGGCTACACCTTC. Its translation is CASSLVLGNGYTF.

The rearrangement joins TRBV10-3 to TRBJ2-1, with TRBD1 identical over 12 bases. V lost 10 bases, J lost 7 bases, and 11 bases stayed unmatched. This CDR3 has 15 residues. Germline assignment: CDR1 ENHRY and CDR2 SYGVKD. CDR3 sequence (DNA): TGTGCCACCACGCCCGGGACAGGGGGCCTGAATGAGCAGTTCTTC. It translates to CATTPGTGGLNEQFF.

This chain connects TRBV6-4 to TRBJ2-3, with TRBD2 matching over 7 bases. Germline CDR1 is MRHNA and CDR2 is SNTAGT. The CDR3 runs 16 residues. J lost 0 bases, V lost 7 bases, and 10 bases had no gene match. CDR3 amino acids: CASTNRREYSTDTQYF. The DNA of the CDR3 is TGTGCCAGCACCAATCGGCGGGAGTACAGCACAGATACGCAGTATTTT.

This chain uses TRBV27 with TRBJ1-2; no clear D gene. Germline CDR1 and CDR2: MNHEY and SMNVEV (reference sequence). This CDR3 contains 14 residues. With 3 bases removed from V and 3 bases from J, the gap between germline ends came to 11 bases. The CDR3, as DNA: TGTGCCAGCAGTTTCGGACGGTCAGACTATGGCTACACCTTC. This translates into CASSFGRSDYGYTF.

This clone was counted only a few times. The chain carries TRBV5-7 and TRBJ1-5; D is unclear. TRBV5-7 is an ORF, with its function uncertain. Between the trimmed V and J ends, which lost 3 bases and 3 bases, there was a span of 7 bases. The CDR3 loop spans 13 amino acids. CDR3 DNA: TGTGCCAGCAGCTCACAATCCAATCAGCCCCAGCATTTT. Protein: CASSSQSNQPQHF.

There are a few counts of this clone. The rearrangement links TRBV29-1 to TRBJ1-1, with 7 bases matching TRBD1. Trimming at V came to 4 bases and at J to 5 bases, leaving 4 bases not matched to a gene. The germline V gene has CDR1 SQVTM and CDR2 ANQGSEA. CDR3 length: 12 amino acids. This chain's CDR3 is CSVGRGTTEAFF. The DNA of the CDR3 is TGCAGCGTTGGCAGGGGGACGACTGAAGCTTTCTTT.

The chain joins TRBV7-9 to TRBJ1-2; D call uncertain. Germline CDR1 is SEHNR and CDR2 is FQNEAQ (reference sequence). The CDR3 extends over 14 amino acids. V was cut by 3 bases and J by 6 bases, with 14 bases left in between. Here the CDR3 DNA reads TGTGCCAGCAGCTTCCTGGTCTCAGACGATGGCTACACCTTC. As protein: CASSFLVSDDGYTF.

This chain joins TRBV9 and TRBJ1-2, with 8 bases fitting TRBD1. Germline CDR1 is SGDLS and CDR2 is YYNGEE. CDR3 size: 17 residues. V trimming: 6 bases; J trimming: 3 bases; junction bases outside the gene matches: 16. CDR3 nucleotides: TGTGCCAGCACCCTCGAGAGTTGGGCAGGGGGCGACTATGGCTACACCTTC. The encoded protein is CASTLESWAGGDYGYTF.

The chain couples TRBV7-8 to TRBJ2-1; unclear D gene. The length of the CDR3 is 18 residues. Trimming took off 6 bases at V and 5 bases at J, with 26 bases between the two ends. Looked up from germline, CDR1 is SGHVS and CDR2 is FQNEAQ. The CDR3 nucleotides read TGTGCCAGCAGTCCCCCCCGAGAAGACCGCCGTACGGACAATGAGCAGTTCTTC. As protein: CASSPPREDRRTDNEQFF.

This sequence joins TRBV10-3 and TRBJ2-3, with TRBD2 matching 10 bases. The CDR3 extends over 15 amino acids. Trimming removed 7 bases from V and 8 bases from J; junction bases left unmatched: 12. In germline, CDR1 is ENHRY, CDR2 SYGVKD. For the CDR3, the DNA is TGTGCCATCAAGCCCGGGGTAGCGGGAGGTGGTACGCAGTATTTT. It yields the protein CAIKPGVAGGGTQYF.

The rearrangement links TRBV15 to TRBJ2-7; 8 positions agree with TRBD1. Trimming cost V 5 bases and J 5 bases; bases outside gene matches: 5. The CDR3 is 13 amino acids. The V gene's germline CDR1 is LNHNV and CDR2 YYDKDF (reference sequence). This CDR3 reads CATSWDRRNEQYF. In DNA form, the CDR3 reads TGTGCCACCAGCTGGGACAGGCGCAACGAGCAGTACTTC.

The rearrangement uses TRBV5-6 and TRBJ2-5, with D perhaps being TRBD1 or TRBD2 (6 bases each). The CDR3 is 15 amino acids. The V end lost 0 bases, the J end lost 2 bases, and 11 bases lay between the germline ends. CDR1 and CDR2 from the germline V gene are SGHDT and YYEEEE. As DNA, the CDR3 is TGTGCCAGCAGCTTGGGAGGGGGGCCACAAGAGACCCAGTACTTC. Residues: CASSLGGGPQETQYF.

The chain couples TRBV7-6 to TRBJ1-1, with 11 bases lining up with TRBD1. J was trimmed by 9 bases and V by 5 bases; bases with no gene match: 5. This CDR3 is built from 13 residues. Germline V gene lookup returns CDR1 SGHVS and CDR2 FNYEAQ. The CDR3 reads CASSPGQGAQAFF. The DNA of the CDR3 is TGTGCCAGCAGCCCCGGACAGGGGGCGCAAGCTTTCTTT.

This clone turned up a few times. Written as DNA, the CDR3 is TGTGCCAGCAGTGACTTGAAGGGGCTTAGGGGAAACACCATATATTTT. Its protein is CASSDLKGLRGNTIYF. V gene TRBV7-2 combines with J gene TRBJ1-3, with D possibly TRBD1 on 5 matching bases. The germline V gene has CDR1 SGHTA and CDR2 FQGNSA. The CDR3 consists of 16 residues. The ends were cut back, 6 bases at V and 4 bases at J, with 19 bases in the middle.

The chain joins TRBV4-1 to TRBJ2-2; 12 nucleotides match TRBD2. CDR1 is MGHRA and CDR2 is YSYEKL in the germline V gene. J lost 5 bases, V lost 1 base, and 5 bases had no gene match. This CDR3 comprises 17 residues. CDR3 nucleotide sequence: TGCGCCAGCAGCCAAGGACTAGCGGGAGTATTAACCGGGGAGCTGTTTTTT. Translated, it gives CASSQGLAGVLTGELFF.

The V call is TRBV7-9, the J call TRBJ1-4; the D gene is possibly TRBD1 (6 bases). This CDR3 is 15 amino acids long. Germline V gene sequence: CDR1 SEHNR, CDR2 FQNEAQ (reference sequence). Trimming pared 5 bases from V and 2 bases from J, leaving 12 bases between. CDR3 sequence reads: CASSAQGTTNEKLFF. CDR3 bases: TGTGCCAGCAGCGCACAGGGTACCACTAATGAAAAACTGTTTTTT.

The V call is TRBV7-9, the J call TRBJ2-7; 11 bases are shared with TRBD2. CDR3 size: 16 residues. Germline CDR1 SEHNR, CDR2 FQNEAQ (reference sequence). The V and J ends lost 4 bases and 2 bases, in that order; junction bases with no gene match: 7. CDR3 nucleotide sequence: TGTGCCAGCAGCTCTGACCCGGGACTAGCGGCCTACGAGCAGTACTTC. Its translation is CASSSDPGLAAYEQYF.